The clone carrying this T cell receptor (beta chain) was counted ten times or more. The data stem from a study of CD8+CD57+ T cells in acquired aplastic anemia. Before being chosen for sequencing, patients had shown CD8+CD57+ cell expansion by flow cytometry. TCR beta VDJ combinations and CDR3 sequences were profiled from genomic DNA. TCRdb re-called the reads with MiXCR, one entry per CDR3 protein. This table holds about 160,000 distinct CDR3 sequences, about 45% found once. Germline trimming cut 4 bases from V and 6 bases from J; bases unmatched to any gene: 9. The CDR3 runs to 15 residues. Germline CDR1 reads SNHLY; CDR2 reads FYNNEI.

The chain uses TRBV2 and TRBJ1-1; the match to TRBD1 covers 9 bases. This clonotype was sampled from a human donor with aplastic anemia. What was sequenced was sorted CD4+, CD8+, or CD8+CD57+ T cells (not recorded which) from PBMCs. CDR3 nucleotides: TGTGCCAGCAGTGGGCGGGACAGGGTGGTACCTGAAGCTTTCTTT. It specifies CASSGRDRVVPEAFF.